This T cell receptor beta chain was identified during a study of shared clonotypes between healthy human individuals. As for the study in general: CD4 naive and memory got three plates each, CD8 naive two, CD8 memory one.

Naive CD8 cells comprised CD45RO-negative, CCR7-positively selected cells, excluding terminally differentiated effector memory CD45RA+ cells. Adult Caucasians living in Nashville, Tennessee made up all of the donors. This clone was seen a single time. V was clipped by 5 bases and J by 8 bases; unmatched bases: 11. Germline lookup yields CDR1 MNHEY and CDR2 SMNVEV (reference sequence). The CDR3 runs to 15 residues. Per the original methods: For the immunoSEQ data, sequences were junction-only without quality scores, so filtering differed. Data came from immunoSEQ multiplex PCR; TCRdb stores just in-frame clones and leaves some out. V and J calls and clone size follow that table, whereas D and trimming were derived from the DNA. The sample records some 2.1 million clones, about 95% being singletons.

The TCR was taken from a man aged 18 to 29 in good health. The sequencing sample was made of naive CD8+ T cells sorted from blood. The rearrangement links TRBV27 to TRBJ2-1, with 8 nucleotides matching TRBD2. CDR3 residues: CASSPDSGSNDEQFF. The CDR3 bases are TGTGCCAGCAGTCCCGACAGCGGGAGTAACGATGAGCAGTTCTTC.